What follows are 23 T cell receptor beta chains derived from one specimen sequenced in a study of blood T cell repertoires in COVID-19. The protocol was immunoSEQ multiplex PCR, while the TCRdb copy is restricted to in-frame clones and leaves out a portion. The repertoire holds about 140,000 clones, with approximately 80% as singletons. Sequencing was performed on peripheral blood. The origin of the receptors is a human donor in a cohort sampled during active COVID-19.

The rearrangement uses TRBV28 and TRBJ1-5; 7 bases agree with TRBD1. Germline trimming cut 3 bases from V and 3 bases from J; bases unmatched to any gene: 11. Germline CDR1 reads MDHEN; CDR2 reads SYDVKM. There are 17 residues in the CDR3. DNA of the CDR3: TGTGCCAGCAGTTTTGAGGGACAGAGGTATCTCAATCAGCCCCAGCATTTT. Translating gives CASSFEGQRYLNQPQHF.

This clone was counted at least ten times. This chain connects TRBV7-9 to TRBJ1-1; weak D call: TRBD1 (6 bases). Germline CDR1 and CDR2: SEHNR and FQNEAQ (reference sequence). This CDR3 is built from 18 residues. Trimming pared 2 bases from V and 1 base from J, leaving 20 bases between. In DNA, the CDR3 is TGTGCCAGCAGCTTAATTTCCGCAGGGGACCACCAGAACACTGAAGCTTTCTTT. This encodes CASSLISAGDHQNTEAFF.

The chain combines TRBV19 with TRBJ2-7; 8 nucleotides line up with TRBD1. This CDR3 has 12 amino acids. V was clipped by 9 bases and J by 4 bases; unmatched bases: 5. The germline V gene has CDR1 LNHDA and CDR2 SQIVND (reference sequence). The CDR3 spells CASGQGRYEQYF. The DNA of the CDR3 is TGTGCCAGCGGACAGGGCAGGTACGAGCAGTACTTC.

The CDR3, as DNA: TGTGCCAGCAGTTGGGGGGGCAGTATGAACACTGAAGCTTTCTTT. Translating it yields CASSWGGSMNTEAFF. The gene calls are TRBV28 and TRBJ1-1; D is perhaps TRBD1 (6 bases). The CDR3 covers 15 residues. Germline V gives CDR1 MDHEN, CDR2 SYDVKM. The V end lost 4 bases, the J end lost 0 bases, and 12 bases lay between the germline ends.

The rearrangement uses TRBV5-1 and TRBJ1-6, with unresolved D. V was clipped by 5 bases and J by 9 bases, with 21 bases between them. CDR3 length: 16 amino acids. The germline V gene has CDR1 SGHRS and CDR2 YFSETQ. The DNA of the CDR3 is TGCGCCAGCAGTGCAAAGGAAGGCGGGGTTCGTTCACCCCTCCACTTT. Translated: CASSAKEGGVRSPLHF.

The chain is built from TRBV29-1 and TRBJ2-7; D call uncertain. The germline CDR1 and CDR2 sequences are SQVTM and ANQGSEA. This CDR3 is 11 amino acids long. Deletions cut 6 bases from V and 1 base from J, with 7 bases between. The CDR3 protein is CSVQRSYEQYF. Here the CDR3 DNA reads TGCAGCGTACAGAGATCCTACGAGCAGTACTTC.

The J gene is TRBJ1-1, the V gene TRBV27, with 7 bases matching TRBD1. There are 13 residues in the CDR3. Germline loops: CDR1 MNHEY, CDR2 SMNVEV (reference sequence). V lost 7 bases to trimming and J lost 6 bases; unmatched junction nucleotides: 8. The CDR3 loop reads CASKGNDRAEAFF. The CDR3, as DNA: TGTGCCAGCAAAGGTAACGACAGGGCTGAAGCTTTCTTT.

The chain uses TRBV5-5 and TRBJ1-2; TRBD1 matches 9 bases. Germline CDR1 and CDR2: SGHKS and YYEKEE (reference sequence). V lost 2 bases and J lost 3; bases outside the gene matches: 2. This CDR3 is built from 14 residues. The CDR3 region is CASSLQGADYGYTF. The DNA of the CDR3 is TGTGCCAGCAGCTTACAGGGGGCAGACTATGGCTACACCTTC.

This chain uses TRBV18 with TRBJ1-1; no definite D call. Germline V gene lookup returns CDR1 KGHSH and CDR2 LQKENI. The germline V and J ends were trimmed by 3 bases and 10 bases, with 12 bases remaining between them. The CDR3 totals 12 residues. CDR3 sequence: CASSPDYSLAFF. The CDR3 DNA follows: TGTGCCAGCTCACCGGACTATTCGTTAGCTTTCTTT.

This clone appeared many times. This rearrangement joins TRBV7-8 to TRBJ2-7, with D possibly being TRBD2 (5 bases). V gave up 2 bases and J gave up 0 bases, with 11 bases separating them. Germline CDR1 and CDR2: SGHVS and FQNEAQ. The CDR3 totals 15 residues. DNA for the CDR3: TGTGCCAGCAGCTTACAGGCGGGCAGCTCCTACGAGCAGTACTTC. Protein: CASSLQAGSSYEQYF.

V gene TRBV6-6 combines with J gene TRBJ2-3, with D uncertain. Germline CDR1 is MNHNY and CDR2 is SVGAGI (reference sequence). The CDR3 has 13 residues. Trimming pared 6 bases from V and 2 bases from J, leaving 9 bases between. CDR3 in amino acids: CASRPGTTDTQYF. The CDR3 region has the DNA TGTGCCAGCAGGCCAGGAACCACAGATACGCAGTATTTT.

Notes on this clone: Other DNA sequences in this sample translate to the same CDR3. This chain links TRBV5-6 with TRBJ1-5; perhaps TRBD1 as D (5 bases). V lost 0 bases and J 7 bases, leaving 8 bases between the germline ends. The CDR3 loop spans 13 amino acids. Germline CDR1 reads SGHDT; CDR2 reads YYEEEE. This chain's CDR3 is CASSLAGNQPQHF. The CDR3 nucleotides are TGTGCCAGCAGCTTGGCAGGGAACCAGCCCCAGCATTTT.

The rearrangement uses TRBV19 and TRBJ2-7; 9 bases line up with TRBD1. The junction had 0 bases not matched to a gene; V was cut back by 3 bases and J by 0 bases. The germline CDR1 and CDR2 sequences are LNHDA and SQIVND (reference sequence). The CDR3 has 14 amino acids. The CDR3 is CASSMGQGSYEQYF. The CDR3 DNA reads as TGTGCCAGTAGTATGGGACAGGGCTCCTACGAGCAGTACTTC.

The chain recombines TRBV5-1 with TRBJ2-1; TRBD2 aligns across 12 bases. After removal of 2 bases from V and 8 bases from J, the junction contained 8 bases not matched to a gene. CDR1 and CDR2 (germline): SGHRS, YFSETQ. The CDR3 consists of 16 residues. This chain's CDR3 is CASSLGLAGGQDEQFF. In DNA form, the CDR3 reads TGCGCCAGCAGCTTAGGCCTAGCGGGGGGGCAGGATGAGCAGTTCTTC.

CDR3 sequence reads: CASSSPGGVNTEAFF. The CDR3 DNA follows: TGTGCCAGCAGCTCGCCGGGGGGCGTGAACACTGAAGCTTTCTTT. The rearrangement uses TRBV14 and TRBJ1-1; TRBD1 might be the D (6 bases). The CDR3 contains 15 residues. CDR1 is SGHDN and CDR2 is FVKESK in the germline V gene. V dropped 5 bases and J dropped 0 bases, with 13 bases sitting between them.

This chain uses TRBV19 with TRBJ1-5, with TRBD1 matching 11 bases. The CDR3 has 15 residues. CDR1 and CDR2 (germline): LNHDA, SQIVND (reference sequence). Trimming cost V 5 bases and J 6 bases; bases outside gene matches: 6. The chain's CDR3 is CASSRGQGARQPQHF. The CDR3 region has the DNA TGTGCCAGTAGTCGAGGACAGGGGGCACGTCAGCCCCAGCATTTT.

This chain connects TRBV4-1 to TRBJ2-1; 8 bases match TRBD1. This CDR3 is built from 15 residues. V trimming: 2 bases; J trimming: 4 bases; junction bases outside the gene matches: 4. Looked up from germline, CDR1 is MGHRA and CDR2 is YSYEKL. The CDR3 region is CASSQQGARYNEQFF. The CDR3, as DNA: TGCGCCAGCAGCCAACAGGGGGCGAGGTACAATGAGCAGTTCTTC.

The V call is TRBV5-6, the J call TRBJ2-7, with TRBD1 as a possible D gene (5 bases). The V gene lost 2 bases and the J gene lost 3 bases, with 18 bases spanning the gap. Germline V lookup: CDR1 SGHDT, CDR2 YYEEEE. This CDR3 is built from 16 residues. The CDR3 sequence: CASSLFQGDTIYEQYF. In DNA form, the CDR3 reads TGTGCCAGCAGCTTATTTCAAGGGGATACCATCTACGAGCAGTACTTC. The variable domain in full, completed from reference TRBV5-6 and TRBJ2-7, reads DAGVTQSPTHLIKTRGQQVTLRCSPKSGHDTVSWYQQALGQGPQFIFQYYEEEERQRGNFPDRFSGHQFPNYSSELNVNALLLGDSALYLCASSLFQGDTIYEQYFGPGTRLTVT.

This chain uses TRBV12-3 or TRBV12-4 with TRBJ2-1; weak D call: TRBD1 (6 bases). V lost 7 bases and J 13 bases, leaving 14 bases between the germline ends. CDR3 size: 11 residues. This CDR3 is CASTLTGHQFF. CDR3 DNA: TGTGCCAGCACCTTAACGGGACATCAGTTCTTC.

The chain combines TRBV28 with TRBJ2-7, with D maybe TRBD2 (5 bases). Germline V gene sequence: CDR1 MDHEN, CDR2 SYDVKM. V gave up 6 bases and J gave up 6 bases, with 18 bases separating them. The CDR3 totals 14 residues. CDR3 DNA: TGTGCCAGCAGGCCTGGTGGTGCCCGGGGCGAGCAGTACTTC. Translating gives CASRPGGARGEQYF.

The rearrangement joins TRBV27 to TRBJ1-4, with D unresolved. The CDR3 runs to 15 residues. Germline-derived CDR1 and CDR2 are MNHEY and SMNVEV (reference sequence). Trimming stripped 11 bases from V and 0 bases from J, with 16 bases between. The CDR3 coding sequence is TGTGCCTGCCCACAGCCCTTTGCAACTAATGAAAAACTGTTTTTT. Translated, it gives CACPQPFATNEKLFF.

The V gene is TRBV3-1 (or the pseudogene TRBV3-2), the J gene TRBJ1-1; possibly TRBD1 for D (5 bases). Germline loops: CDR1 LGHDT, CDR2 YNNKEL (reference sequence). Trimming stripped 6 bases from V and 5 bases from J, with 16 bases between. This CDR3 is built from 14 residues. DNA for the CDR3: TGTGCCAGCAGTCCCGGATTGGAGGGGACTGAAGCTTTCTTT. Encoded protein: CASSPGLEGTEAFF.

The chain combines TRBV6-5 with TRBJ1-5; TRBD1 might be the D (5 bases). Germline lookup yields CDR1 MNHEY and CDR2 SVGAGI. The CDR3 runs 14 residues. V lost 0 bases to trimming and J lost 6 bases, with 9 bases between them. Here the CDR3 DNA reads TGTGCCAGCAGTTACTCCGGGGGAGGTCAGCCCCAGCATTTT. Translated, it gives CASSYSGGGQPQHF.